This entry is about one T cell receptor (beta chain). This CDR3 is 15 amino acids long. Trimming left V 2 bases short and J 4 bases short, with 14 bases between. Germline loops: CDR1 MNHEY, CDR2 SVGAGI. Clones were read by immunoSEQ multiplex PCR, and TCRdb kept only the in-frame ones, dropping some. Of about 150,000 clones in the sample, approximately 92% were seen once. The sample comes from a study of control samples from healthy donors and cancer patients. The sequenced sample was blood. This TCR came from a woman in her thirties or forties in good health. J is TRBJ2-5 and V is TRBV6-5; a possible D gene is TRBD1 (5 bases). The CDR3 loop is CASSYRSGIGETQYF. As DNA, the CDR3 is TGTGCCAGCAGTTACCGTTCAGGGATAGGAGAGACCCAGTACTTC.